These 4 T cell receptor beta chains were all obtained from the same sample, sequenced in a study of CXCR3-negative and CXCR3-positive naive CD8 T cells. Regarding the study as a whole: Hydrophobicity of TRB CDR3s was greater in CXCR3-positive naive cells than in CXCR3-negative naive cells.

No cognate antigen is known for these TCRs. The TRB libraries of cDNA were built by UMI-labeled 5' RACE. TCRdb re-called the 5' RACE reads, yielding one record per CDR3 amino acid sequence without DNA. The clone table shows about 110,000 distinct CDR3 sequences, with the ten largest holding more than 0.3%. Sequencing used naive CXCR3+ CD8+ T cells from blood. Subset in this sample: CD45RO-CCR7+CD27+CD95- naive CD8+ T cells expressing CXCR3 (TNR3+). The receptors derive from a human donor in good health. Some clones in this sample may be carry-over from other donors' samples.

This chain joins TRBV7-8 and TRBJ2-1; TCRdb returns TRBD1, unconfirmable since there is no DNA. This CDR3 comprises 16 residues. Germline V lookup: CDR1 SGHVS, CDR2 FQNEAQ. CDR3 amino acids: CASRYGQPGDYNEQFF.

The genes are TRBV25-1 and TRBJ2-5; the TCRdb call, TRBD2, lacks DNA for checking. The germline V gene encodes CDR1 MGHDK and CDR2 SYGVNS. The CDR3 contains 14 residues. CDR3 in amino acids: CASSELGGEETQYF.

CDR3 in amino acids: CASSSDRGLSGNTIYF. This sequence joins TRBV7-2 and TRBJ1-3; TCRdb returns TRBD1, unconfirmable since there is no DNA. The CDR3 runs to 16 residues. CDR1 is SGHTA and CDR2 is FQGNSA in the germline V gene.

V and J are TRBV5-1 and TRBJ2-7; absent DNA, TCRdb's TRBD1 call cannot be checked. The CDR3 runs 14 residues. Germline V CDR1 and CDR2: SGHRS, YFSETQ. The CDR3 spells CAGSLYTGSYEQYF.